Listed below are T cell receptor beta chains from one sample, sequenced in a study of cytomegalovirus exposure and HLA in healthy donors. Clones were sequenced by immunoSEQ multiplex PCR, and TCRdb holds only the in-frame ones, with some missing. The table lists 200,000 to 250,000 clones, about 80% of them singletons, with 0.5% to 0.7% in the top ten. The sequencing input was PBMCs. These receptors came from a woman aged 40 to 50 in good health and CMV-seronegative. Each CDR3 is given with its conserved first and last residue. The D gene is left open where the match is weak. Not every row has a clone size; where given, it reads once, few, many or a size class.

clone_size | j_call | d_call | v_call | cdr3_nt | cdr3_aa
few | TRBJ2-6 | TRBD1 | TRBV4-3 | TGCGCCAGCAGCCAAGAGGGACAGGGGTTCTCTGGGGCCAACGTCCTGACTTTC | CASSQEGQGFSGANVLTF
- | TRBJ2-1 | TRBD2 | TRBV10-3 | TGTGCCATCAGTGAAAGGACTAGCGGGAAACACAATGAGCAGTTCTTC | CAISERTSGKHNEQFF
- | TRBJ2-3 | TRBD1 | TRBV7-2 | TGTGCCAGCAGCTTGAACAGGGGGCGGACAGATACGCAGTATTTT | CASSLNRGRTDTQYF
- | TRBJ2-4 | - | TRBV7-9 | TGTGCCAGCAGCTTAGCTCAGGGTGGCAAAAACATTCAGTACTTC | CASSLAQGGKNIQYF
- | TRBJ2-3 | TRBD2 | TRBV5-1 | TGCGCCAGCAGCTTTGGAACGGGGGGGCAGGTAGATACGCAGTATTTT | CASSFGTGGQVDTQYF
- | TRBJ2-5 | - | TRBV23-1 | TGCGCCAGCAGTCAGGAAGGGGGCCAAGAGACCCAGTACTTC | CASSQEGGQETQYF
- | TRBJ2-2 | TRBD2 | TRBV2 | TGTGCCAGCAGCGAGCGGGGGAACACCGGGGAGCTGTTTTTT | CASSERGNTGELFF
- | TRBJ2-7 | TRBD1 | TRBV5-1 | TGCGCCAGCAGCTTGGGGGAGACAGGGGGCTCCTACGAGCAGTACTTC | CASSLGETGGSYEQYF
- | TRBJ1-1 | - | TRBV4-2 | TGTGCCAGCAGCCTAGGGGAGAACACTGAAGCTTTCTTT | CASSLGENTEAFF
- | TRBJ1-6 | TRBD1 | TRBV11-1 | TGTGCCAGCAGCTCAACAGGGGGACATAATTCACCCCTCCACTTT | CASSSTGGHNSPLHF
few | TRBJ1-5 | - | TRBV2 | TGTGCCAGCTGCCAATACGAGGGCAATCAGCCCCAGCATTTT | CASCQYEGNQPQHF
- | TRBJ2-1 | - | TRBV5-1 | TGCGCCAGCAGCTTGGAAGACAGAGACTACAATGAGCAGTTCTTC | CASSLEDRDYNEQFF
- | TRBJ1-2 | - | TRBV7-9 | TGTGCCAGCAGCTTAGACAGTCGTTATGGCTACACCTTC | CASSLDSRYGYTF
- | TRBJ2-6 | - | TRBV7-2 | TGTGCCAGCAGCTTAGCCGGGACTGGGGCCAACGTCCTGACTTTC | CASSLAGTGANVLTF
- | TRBJ1-6 | - | TRBV2 | TGTGCCAGCAGTGAGGGGGGTTATAATTCACCCCTCCACTTT | CASSEGGYNSPLHF
- | TRBJ2-3 | TRBD1 | TRBV2 | TGTGCCAGCAGCGGACAGGGGTGGGGCACAGATACGCAGTATTTT | CASSGQGWGTDTQYF
- | TRBJ2-6 | TRBD1 | TRBV19 | TGTGCCAGTAGCCGCCGGACAGGTGGGGCCAACGTCCTGACTTTC | CASSRRTGGANVLTF
- | TRBJ1-3 | - | TRBV27 | TGTGCCAGCGGAGAGGACGGAGGGGTTGGAAACACCATATATTTT | CASGEDGGVGNTIYF
- | TRBJ2-1 | - | TRBV27 | TGTGCCAGCAGAAGCTCGGGACTCTACTACAATGAGCAGTTCTTC | CASRSSGLYYNEQFF
- | TRBJ2-4 | TRBD2 | TRBV4-1 | TGCGCCAGCAGCCAGGGGGGGGTAGGAAAAAACATTCAGTACTTC | CASSQGGVGKNIQYF
few | TRBJ2-5 | TRBD2 | TRBV2 | TGTGCCAGCAGTGAACGGGGGGTAGCGGGGGGGCGTGAGACCCAGTACTTC | CASSERGVAGGRETQYF
- | TRBJ1-2 | TRBD1 | TRBV29-1 | TGCAGCGTTGCCGGGACAGGGGGTTATGGCTACACCTTC | CSVAGTGGYGYTF
- | TRBJ2-1 | TRBD2 | TRBV10-3 | TGTGCCATCAGTGAGTCTATGCGGGGGACCCGCTCCTACAATGAGCAGTTCTTC | CAISESMRGTRSYNEQFF
- | TRBJ2-7 | - | TRBV11-2 | TGTGCCAGCAGCTTATTCCGGGGGGCTTTTTACGAGCAGTACTTC | CASSLFRGAFYEQYF
- | TRBJ1-1 | - | TRBV18 | TGTGCCAGCTCACCTATAGGGGTTGAGAGGAGCACTGAAGCTTTCTTT | CASSPIGVERSTEAFF
- | TRBJ2-5 | - | TRBV5-6 | TGTGCCAGCAGCCTTCAGAGGGAGACCCAGTACTTC | CASSLQRETQYF
- | TRBJ2-7 | - | TRBV11-3 | TGTGCCAGCAGCTCCGGGGTAGTCTACGAGCAGTACTTC | CASSSGVVYEQYF
- | TRBJ1-5 | - | TRBV5-6 | TGTGCCAGCAGCCTTAGGGGACAGCCCCAGCATTTT | CASSLRGQPQHF
- | TRBJ1-6 | TRBD1 | TRBV27 | TGTGCCAGCAGGGAGGCGACAGGGGGAAATTATTCACCCCTCCACTTT | CASREATGGNYSPLHF
once | TRBJ2-3 | TRBD2 | TRBV5-1 | TGCGCCAGCAGCGAGACTAGCGGGGGGACAGATACGCAGTATTTT | CASSETSGGTDTQYF
- | TRBJ1-4 | - | TRBV7-8 | TGTGCCAGCAGCGCCGGGATCTGGGTCGAAAAACTGTTTTTT | CASSAGIWVEKLFF
- | TRBJ2-3 | - | TRBV9 | TGTGCCAGCGGGGCAGAAAGCACAGATACGCAGTATTTT | CASGAESTDTQYF
- | TRBJ1-6 | - | TRBV5-8 | TGTGCCAGCGCCGCGCTGCAGGAAAGCTCCTATAATTCACCCCTCCACTTT | CASAALQESSYNSPLHF
once | TRBJ1-2 | - | TRBV6-1 | TGTGCCAGCAGTGATCCAACTACCGGGTGGGGCTACACCTTC | CASSDPTTGWGYTF
- | TRBJ1-1 | - | TRBV21-1 | TGTGCCAGCAGCAAAGGCCCCCAGGTTCAGAACACTGAAGCTTTCTTT | CASSKGPQVQNTEAFF
- | TRBJ2-5 | TRBD2 | TRBV5-1 | TGCGCCAGCAGCTCCGGACTAGCGGGGGGGGGTGGGACCCAGTACTTC | CASSSGLAGGGGTQYF
few | TRBJ1-1 | TRBD1 | TRBV6-5 | TGTGCCAGCAGGATAGAACAGGGGATCACTGAAGCTTTCTTT | CASRIEQGITEAFF
- | TRBJ2-7 | - | TRBV5-1 | TGCGCCAGCAGCCAACAGCCCGACTCACAGGGAATTTACGAGCAGTACTTC | CASSQQPDSQGIYEQYF
- | TRBJ2-2 | - | TRBV10-1 | TGCGCCAGCAGTGAGCAGACTCACACCGGGGAGCTGTTTTTT | CASSEQTHTGELFF
- | TRBJ1-2 | - | TRBV30 | TGTGCCTGGAGTCGGGGATATGGCTACACCTTC | CAWSRGYGYTF